This T cell receptor beta chain was sequenced in a study of cytomegalovirus exposure and HLA in healthy donors. Looking at the study overall: Among roughly 180 million T cells, an earlier analysis found roughly 100 million unique TCR beta sequences.

With 60 Vbeta and 13 Jbeta primers, the PCR was carried out. The assay was immunoSEQ multiplex PCR, and TCRdb's table has in-frame clones only and misses some. The sample yields approximately 130,000 clones, 65% to 90% seen once. The CDR3 is 15 residues long. J lost 1 base, V lost 2 bases, and 2 bases had no gene match. Germline CDR1 reads GTSNPN; CDR2 reads SVGIG (reference sequence). The sequenced material came from PBMCs. The chain links TRBV30 to TRBJ2-1; the match to TRBD2 covers 10 bases. This sequence originates from a girl aged 2 to 9 in good health and CMV-seronegative. CDR3 amino acids: CAWSSSGRSYNEQFF. The CDR3 nucleotides read TGTGCCTGGAGTTCTAGCGGGAGATCCTACAATGAGCAGTTCTTC. Complete variable domain (other parts from reference TRBV30 and TRBJ2-1): SQTIHQWPATLVQPVGSPLSLECTVEGTSNPNLYWYRQAAGRGLQLLFYSVGIGQISSEVPQNLSASRPQDRQFILSSKKLLLSDSGFYLCAWSSSGRSYNEQFFGPGTRLTVL.